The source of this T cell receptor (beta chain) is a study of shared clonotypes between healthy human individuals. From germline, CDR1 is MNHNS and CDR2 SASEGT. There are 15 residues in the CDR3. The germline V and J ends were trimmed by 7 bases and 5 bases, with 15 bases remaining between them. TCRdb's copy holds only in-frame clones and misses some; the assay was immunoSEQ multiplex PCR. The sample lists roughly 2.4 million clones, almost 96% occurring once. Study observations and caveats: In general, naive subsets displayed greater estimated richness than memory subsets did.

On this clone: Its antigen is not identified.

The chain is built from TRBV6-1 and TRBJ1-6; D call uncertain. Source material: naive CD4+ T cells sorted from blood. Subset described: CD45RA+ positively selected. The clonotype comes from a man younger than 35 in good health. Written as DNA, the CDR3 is TGTGCCAGCACTAGAGAAGGTAGAAATAATTCACCCCTCCACTTT. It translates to CASTREGRNNSPLHF.